The next 14 T cell receptor beta chains were all read from a single sample in a study of blood T cell repertoires in COVID-19. Libraries were prepared by immunoSEQ multiplex PCR; TCRdb keeps only in-frame clonotypes and omits some of them. The data hold approximately 160,000 clones, with 60% to 85% observed a single time. Input material: peripheral blood. Receptors were obtained from a man between 65 and 80 years old with acute or convalescent COVID-19.

The chain combines TRBV5-1 with TRBJ2-7; weak D call: TRBD2 (5 bases). This CDR3 spans 12 amino acids. In germline, CDR1 is SGHRS, CDR2 YFSETQ. V lost 7 bases to trimming and J lost 3 bases, with 11 bases between them. CDR3 protein: CASARDNYEQYF. CDR3 coding DNA: TGCGCCAGCGCGAGGGATAACTACGAGCAGTACTTC.

The genes are TRBV7-9 and TRBJ1-3; TRBD1 matches at 10 bases. Trimming removed 0 bases from V and 0 bases from J; junction bases left unmatched: 2. From germline, CDR1 is SEHNR and CDR2 FQNEAQ (reference sequence). The CDR3 runs to 17 residues. The CDR3 region is CASSLAGQGSSGNTIYF. CDR3 nucleotide sequence: TGTGCCAGCAGCTTAGCGGGACAGGGGAGCTCTGGAAACACCATATATTTT.

The chain carries TRBV4-1 and TRBJ1-3; 7 bases line up with TRBD1. CDR1 is MGHRA and CDR2 is YSYEKL in the germline V gene. The CDR3 covers 16 residues. J was trimmed by 4 bases and V by 0 bases; bases with no gene match: 6. The CDR3 loop is CASSQESRGEGNTIYF. The DNA of the CDR3 is TGCGCCAGCAGCCAAGAATCCAGGGGGGAAGGAAACACCATATATTTT.

The chain uses TRBV18 and TRBJ2-1; a weak D match, TRBD2 (6 bases). The V gene's germline CDR1 is KGHSH and CDR2 LQKENI. V shed 0 bases and J shed 7 bases, with 16 bases lying between them. CDR3 length: 16 residues. CDR3 DNA sequence: TGTGCCAGCTCACCACCGGCGGGAACTAGGGCGAATGAGCAGTTCTTC. Its translation: CASSPPAGTRANEQFF.

This clone has only a few counts. V gene TRBV6-4 combines with J gene TRBJ1-1, with D maybe TRBD1 (5 bases). In germline, CDR1 is MRHNA, CDR2 SNTAGT. The CDR3 covers 10 residues. The V end lost 9 bases, the J end lost 10 bases, and 12 bases lay between the germline ends. The DNA of the CDR3 is TGTGCCAGTTCGAGGGGACTAGCTTTCTTT. Amino acids: CASSRGLAFF.

CDR3 DNA: TGTGCCAGCAGCGGCACAGGGAGCTCCTATAATTCACCCCTCCACTTT. It is translated as CASSGTGSSYNSPLHF. The V call is TRBV9, the J call TRBJ1-6; possibly TRBD1 for D (6 bases). Trimming left V 3 bases short and J 0 bases short, with 10 bases between. CDR1 is SGDLS, CDR2 YYNGEE, per germline. The CDR3 consists of 16 residues.

V is TRBV11-3 and J is TRBJ2-7, with D tentatively TRBD2 (6 bases). The CDR3 is made up of 14 amino acids. The V and J ends lost 1 base and 3 bases respectively, with 10 bases between them. The germline CDR1 and CDR2 sequences are SGHNT and YENEEA. The CDR3 is CASSLGSSGYEQYF. The CDR3 DNA sequence: TGTGCCAGCAGCTTAGGGAGTAGCGGCTACGAGCAGTACTTC.

J is TRBJ1-1 and V is TRBV27, with 9 bases fitting TRBD1. V dropped 6 bases and J dropped 4; count of bases not matched to a gene: 6. The CDR3 has 14 residues. Germline V lookup: CDR1 MNHEY, CDR2 SMNVEV (reference sequence). The CDR3: CASRLQGAVTEAFF. CDR3 nucleotide sequence: TGTGCCAGCAGGTTACAGGGGGCCGTCACTGAAGCTTTCTTT.

This chain uses TRBV5-4 with TRBJ2-5; no clear D gene. V was cut by 1 base and J by 1 base, with 11 bases left in between. The CDR3 is 15 amino acids. Per germline, CDR1 SGHNT and CDR2 YYREEE (reference sequence). The CDR3 here is CASSLMELTQETQYF. In nucleotides, the CDR3 is TGTGCCAGCAGCTTGATGGAGCTCACCCAAGAGACCCAGTACTTC.

The chain links TRBV7-3 to TRBJ1-1; no firm D call. Germline CDR1 and CDR2: SGHTA and FQGTGA. V lost 5 bases, J lost 7 bases, and 14 bases lay in between. The CDR3 spans 13 residues. The CDR3 DNA reads as TGTGCCAGCAGCGATAACGTCGGGAATGAAGCTTTCTTT. Encoded protein: CASSDNVGNEAFF.

This clone has only one observation. The J gene is TRBJ2-7, the V gene TRBV4-1; TRBD2 aligns across 12 bases. Germline values: CDR1 MGHRA, CDR2 YSYEKL. The CDR3 totals 16 residues. After removal of 4 bases from V and 2 bases from J, the junction contained 6 bases not matched to a gene. CDR3 protein: CASSLRTSGEAYEQYF. In DNA form, the CDR3 reads TGCGCCAGCAGCCTTCGGACTAGCGGGGAAGCCTACGAGCAGTACTTC.

V and J are TRBV27 and TRBJ2-1, with D possibly TRBD1 on 6 matching bases. The CDR3 runs to 12 residues. Trimming stripped 6 bases from V and 9 bases from J, with 12 bases between. Per the germline V gene, CDR1 is MNHEY and CDR2 is SMNVEV (reference sequence). The CDR3 coding sequence is TGTGCCAGCAGAACAGGGCTGGGTGAGCAGTTCTTC. Encoded protein: CASRTGLGEQFF.

V usage is TRBV5-1 and J usage is TRBJ2-2; 8 positions agree with TRBD2. V lost 2 bases to trimming and J lost 4 bases; unmatched junction nucleotides: 4. Germline V gene data show CDR1 as SGHRS and CDR2 as YFSETQ. CDR3 size: 15 residues. The CDR3 spells CASSLLAETTGELFF. The CDR3 DNA follows: TGCGCCAGCAGCTTACTAGCGGAGACCACCGGGGAGCTGTTTTTT.

In DNA form, the CDR3 reads TGTGCCAGCAGCTTATATAAGGGAGCGAACACCGGGGAGCTGTTTTTT. Translated: CASSLYKGANTGELFF. The gene calls are TRBV7-2 and TRBJ2-2; tentatively, D is TRBD2 (5 bases). There are 16 residues in the CDR3. Germline-derived CDR1 and CDR2 are SGHTA and FQGNSA. V lost 2 bases and J 0 bases, leaving 10 bases between the germline ends. Full variable domain (outside the CDR3, taken from reference TRBV7-2 and TRBJ2-2): GAGVSQSPSNKVTEKGKDVELRCDPISGHTALYWYRQSLGQGLEFLIYFQGNSAPDKSGLPSDRFSAERTGGSVSTLTIQRTQQEDSAVYLCASSLYKGANTGELFFGEGSRLTVL.